This T cell receptor (beta chain) was captured by sequencing in a study of blood T cell repertoires in COVID-19 (dated by TCRdb to the early 2020s). At the level of the whole study: Collaborator samples came from the United States, Italy and Spain and covered acute and convalescent phases of COVID-19. Where available, HLA class I and class II types were obtained from metadata supplied by the sample provider rather than from assay-based typing. Nearly every sample came with metadata listing a de-identified subject ID, COVID-19 status, age in years and sex. The prospective study material was composed of cDNA or gDNA derived from T cells, B-cell-depleted T cells, or PBMCs. Samples came from the ongoing ImmuneRACE study (first 160 participants) plus 1,254 subjects from 6 global collaborators. Deeply sampled blood TCRbeta repertoires from subjects exposed to, actively infected with, or recovered from COVID-19 were included in the dataset. A freely available public database, intended as a resource for researchers studying the immune response to SARS-CoV-2, is where the repertoires were released.

In regard to this clone: What this receptor recognizes is not known. No clone much larger than this one lies a single base away; base qualities are absent.

Overall study outcomes, separate from this receptor: Clinical and demographic metadata were provided uncurated, with the amount varying by source and participant.

The collaborating institutions used their own protocols to collect whole blood in K2EDTA tubes. Collaborator samples were shipped for TCRbeta analysis as frozen whole blood, isolated PBMCs, or DNA extracted from either sample type. TCRbeta CDR3 regions were amplified from genomic DNA by means of the immunoSEQ Assay, a bias-controlled multiplex PCR. The source study handled its data this way. Within the assay, amplification of reference gene primers was used to estimate how many nucleated cells each sample contained. To quantify the absolute abundance of each unique TCRbeta CDR3 rearrangement, sequence reads were collapsed and filtered. For each sample, productive Simpson clonality was calculated by taking the square root of Simpson's diversity index across productive rearrangements. The table comes from immuneACCESS by way of TCRdb, which keeps in-frame sequences with V and J called. Part of the clones is missing from these tables; in studies checked, under half for an unresolved V gene and the rest for unknown reasons. For V, J and clone size, that table is used; D and trimming come from the DNA. The sample includes roughly 200,000 clones, with 84% observed a single time. The ten largest clonotypes hold 4.4% of the sample.

The germline V gene yields ENHRY for CDR1 and SYGVKD for CDR2. Deletion took 3 bases off V and 5 bases off J, with a span of 7 bases between the germline ends. Including cysteine and phenylalanine, the CDR3 has 12 amino acids. The kept DNA is CDR3 alone, 36 bases in frame from the first base. The source of this sequence is a man between 45 and 60 years old with active or convalescent COVID-19. The sequenced sample consisted of peripheral blood. The sequence joins TRBV10-3 to TRBJ2-5; perhaps TRBD2 is the D gene, with 6 bases matching. CDR3 region: CAISDGGETQYF. The DNA reads as follows: TGTGCCATCAGTGATGGGGGGGAGACCCAGTACTTC.